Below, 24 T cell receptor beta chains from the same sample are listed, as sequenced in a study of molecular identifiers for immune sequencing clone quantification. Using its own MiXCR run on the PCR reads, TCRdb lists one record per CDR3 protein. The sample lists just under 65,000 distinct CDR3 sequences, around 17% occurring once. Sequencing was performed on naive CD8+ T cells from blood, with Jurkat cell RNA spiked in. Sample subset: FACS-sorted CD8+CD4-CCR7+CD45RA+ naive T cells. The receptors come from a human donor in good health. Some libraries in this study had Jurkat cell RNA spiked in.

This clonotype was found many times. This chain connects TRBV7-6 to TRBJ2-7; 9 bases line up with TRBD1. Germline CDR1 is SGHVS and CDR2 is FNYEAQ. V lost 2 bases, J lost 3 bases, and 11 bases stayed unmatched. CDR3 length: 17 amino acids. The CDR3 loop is CASSLLNPGQGGYEQYF. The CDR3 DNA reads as TGTGCCAGCAGCTTACTTAACCCGGGACAGGGCGGCTACGAGCAGTACTTC.

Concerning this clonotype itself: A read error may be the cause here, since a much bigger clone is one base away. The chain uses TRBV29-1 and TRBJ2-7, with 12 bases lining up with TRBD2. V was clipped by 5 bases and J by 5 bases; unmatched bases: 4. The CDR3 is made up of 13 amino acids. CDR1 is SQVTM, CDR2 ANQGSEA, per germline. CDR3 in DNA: TGCAGCGTTCGACTAGCGGGAGTTCACGAGCAGTACTTC. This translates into CSVRLAGVHEQYF.

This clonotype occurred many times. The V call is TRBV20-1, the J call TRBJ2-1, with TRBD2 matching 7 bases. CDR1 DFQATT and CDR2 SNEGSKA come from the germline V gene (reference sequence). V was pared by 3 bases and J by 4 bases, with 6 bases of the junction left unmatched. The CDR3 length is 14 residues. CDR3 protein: CSARASGFYNEQFF. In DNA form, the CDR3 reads TGCAGTGCTAGGGCTAGCGGATTTTACAATGAGCAGTTCTTC.

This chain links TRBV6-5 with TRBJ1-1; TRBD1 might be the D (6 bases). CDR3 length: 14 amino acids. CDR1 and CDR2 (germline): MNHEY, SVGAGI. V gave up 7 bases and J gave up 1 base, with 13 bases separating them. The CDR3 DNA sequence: TGTGCCAGCAACTACAGGGAGGGGAACACTGAAGCTTTCTTT. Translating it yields CASNYREGNTEAFF.

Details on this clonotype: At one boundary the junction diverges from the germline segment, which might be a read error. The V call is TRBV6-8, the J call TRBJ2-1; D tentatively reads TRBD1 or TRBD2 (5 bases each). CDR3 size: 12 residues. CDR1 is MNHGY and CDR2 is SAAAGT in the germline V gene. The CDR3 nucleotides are TGTGCCAGCGGTTACGCCCACGGGGCTCCGTTCTTC. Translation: CASGYAHGAPFF.

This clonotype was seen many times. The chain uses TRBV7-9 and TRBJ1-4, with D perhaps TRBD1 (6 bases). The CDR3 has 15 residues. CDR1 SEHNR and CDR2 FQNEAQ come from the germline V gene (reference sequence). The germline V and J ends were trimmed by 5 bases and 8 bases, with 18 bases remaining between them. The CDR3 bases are TGTGCCAGCAGCCACCGGGACACCCTGGCCGAAAAACTGTTTTTT. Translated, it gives CASSHRDTLAEKLFF.

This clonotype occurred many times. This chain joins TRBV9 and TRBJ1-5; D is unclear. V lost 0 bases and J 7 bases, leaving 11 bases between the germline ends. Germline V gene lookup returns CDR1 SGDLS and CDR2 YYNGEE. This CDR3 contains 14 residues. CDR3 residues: CASSVAGERQPQHF. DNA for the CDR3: TGTGCCAGCAGCGTAGCTGGGGAGCGGCAGCCCCAGCATTTT.

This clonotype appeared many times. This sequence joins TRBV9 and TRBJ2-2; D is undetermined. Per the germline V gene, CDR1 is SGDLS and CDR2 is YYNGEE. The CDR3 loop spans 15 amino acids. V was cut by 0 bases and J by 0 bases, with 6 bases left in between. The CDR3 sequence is CASSVVGTNTGELFF. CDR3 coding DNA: TGTGCCAGCAGCGTAGTAGGAACGAACACCGGGGAGCTGTTTTTT.

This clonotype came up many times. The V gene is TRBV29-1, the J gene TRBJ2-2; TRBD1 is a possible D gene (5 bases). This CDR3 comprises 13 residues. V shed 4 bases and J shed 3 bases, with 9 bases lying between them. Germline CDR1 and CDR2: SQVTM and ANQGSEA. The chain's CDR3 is CSVAGLDTGELFF. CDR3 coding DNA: TGCAGCGTTGCAGGGTTGGACACCGGGGAGCTGTTTTTT.

The CDR3 loop is CASSGAGDTLAYEQYF. CDR3 coding DNA: TGTGCCAGCAGTGGAGCCGGGGACACCTTAGCCTACGAGCAGTACTTC. This chain connects TRBV6-1 to TRBJ2-7; D is possibly TRBD1 (6 bases). The V and J ends lost 4 bases and 2 bases respectively, with 18 bases between them. CDR3 length equals 16 residues. Germline V CDR1 and CDR2: MNHNS, SASEGT.

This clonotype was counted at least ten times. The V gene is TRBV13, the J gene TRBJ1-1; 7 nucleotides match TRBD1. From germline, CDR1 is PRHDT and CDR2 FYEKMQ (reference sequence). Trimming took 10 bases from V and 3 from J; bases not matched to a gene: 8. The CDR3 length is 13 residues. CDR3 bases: TGTGCCACCCGGACAGGCGGGGACACTGAAGCTTTCTTT. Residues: CATRTGGDTEAFF.

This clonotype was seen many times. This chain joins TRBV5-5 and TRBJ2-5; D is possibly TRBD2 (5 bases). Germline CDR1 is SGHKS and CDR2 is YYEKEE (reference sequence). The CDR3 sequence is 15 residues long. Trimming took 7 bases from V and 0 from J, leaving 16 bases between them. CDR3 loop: CASYTTMDYQETQYF. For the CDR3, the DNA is TGTGCCAGCTATACCACCATGGACTACCAAGAGACCCAGTACTTC.

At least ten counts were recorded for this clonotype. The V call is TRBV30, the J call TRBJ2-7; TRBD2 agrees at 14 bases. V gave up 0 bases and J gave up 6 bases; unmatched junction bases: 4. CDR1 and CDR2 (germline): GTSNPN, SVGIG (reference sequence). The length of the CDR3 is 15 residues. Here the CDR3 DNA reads TGTGCCTGGAGTGTCGGGACTAGCGGGAGTAGCGAGCAGTACTTC. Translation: CAWSVGTSGSSEQYF.

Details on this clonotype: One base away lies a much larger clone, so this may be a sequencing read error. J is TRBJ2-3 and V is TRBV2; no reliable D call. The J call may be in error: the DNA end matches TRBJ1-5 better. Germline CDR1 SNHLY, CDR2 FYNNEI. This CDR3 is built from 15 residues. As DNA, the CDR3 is TGTGCCAGCAGTGAGTCGGGAGTATTTCCAGATACGCAGCATTTT. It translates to CASSESGVFPDTQHF.

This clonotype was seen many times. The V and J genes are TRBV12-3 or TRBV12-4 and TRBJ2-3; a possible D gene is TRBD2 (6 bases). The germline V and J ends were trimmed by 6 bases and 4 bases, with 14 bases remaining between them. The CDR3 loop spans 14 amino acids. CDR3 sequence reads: CASSPYGGPDTQYF. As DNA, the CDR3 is TGTGCCAGCAGCCCTTATGGAGGGCCAGATACGCAGTATTTT.

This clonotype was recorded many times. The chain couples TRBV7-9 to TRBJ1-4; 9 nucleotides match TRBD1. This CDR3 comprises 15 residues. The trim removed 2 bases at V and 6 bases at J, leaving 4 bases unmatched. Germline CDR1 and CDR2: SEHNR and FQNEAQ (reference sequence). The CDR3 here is CASSLRTGVDEKLFF. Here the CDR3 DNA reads TGTGCCAGCAGCTTACGGACAGGGGTGGATGAAAAACTGTTTTTT.

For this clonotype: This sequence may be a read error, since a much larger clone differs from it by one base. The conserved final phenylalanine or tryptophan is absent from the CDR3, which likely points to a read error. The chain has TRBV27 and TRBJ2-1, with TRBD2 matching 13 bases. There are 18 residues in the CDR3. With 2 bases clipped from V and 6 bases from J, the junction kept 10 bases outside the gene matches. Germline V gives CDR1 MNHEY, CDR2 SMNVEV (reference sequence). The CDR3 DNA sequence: TGTGCCAGCAGTTTAATCCCTAGGACTAGCGGGAGCTTCAATGAGCAGTTCTCC. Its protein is CASSLIPRTSGSFNEQFS.

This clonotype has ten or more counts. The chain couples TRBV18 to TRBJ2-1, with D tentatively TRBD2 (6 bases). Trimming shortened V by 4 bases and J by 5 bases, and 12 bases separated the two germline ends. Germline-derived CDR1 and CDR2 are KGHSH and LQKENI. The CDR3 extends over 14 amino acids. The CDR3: CASSLSGGDNEQFF. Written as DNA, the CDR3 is TGTGCCAGCTCACTTAGCGGAGGGGACAATGAGCAGTTCTTC. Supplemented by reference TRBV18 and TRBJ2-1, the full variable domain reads NAGVMQNPRHLVRRRGQEARLRCSPMKGHSHVYWYRQLPEEGLKFMVYLQKENIIDESGMPKERFSAEFPKEGPSILRIQQVVRGDSAAYFCASSLSGGDNEQFFGPGTRLTVL.

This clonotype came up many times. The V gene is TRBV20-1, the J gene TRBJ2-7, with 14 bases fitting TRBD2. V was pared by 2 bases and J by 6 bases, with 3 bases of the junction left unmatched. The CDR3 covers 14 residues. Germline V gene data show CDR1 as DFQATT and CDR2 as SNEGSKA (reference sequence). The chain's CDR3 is CSARLGLAGAEQYF. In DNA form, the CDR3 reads TGCAGTGCTAGACTGGGACTAGCGGGAGCCGAGCAGTACTTC.

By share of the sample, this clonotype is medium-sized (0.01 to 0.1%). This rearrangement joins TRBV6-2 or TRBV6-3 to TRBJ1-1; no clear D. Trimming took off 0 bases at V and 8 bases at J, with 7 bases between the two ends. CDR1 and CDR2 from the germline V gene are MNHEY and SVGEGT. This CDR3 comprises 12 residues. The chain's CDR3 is CASSYSLGEAFF. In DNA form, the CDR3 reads TGTGCCAGCAGTTACTCGTTGGGCGAAGCTTTCTTT.

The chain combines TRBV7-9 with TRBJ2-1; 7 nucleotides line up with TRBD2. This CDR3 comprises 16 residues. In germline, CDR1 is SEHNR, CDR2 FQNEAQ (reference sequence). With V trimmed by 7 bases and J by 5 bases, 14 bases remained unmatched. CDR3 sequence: CASTHPWRERDNEQFF. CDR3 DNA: TGTGCCAGCACCCACCCATGGCGGGAGCGGGACAATGAGCAGTTCTTC.

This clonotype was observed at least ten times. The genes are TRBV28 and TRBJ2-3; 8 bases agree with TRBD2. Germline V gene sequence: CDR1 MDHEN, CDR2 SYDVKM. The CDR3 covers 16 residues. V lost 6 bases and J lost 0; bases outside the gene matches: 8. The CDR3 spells CASSPLGGASTDTQYF. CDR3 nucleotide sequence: TGTGCCAGCAGCCCTCTCGGGGGGGCGAGCACAGATACGCAGTATTTT.

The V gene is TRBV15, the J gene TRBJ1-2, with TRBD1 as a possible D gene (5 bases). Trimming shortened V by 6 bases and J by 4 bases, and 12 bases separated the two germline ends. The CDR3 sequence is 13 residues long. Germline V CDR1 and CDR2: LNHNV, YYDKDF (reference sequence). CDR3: CATRQGQGYGYTF. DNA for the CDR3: TGTGCCACCAGGCAGGGCCAGGGCTATGGCTACACCTTC.

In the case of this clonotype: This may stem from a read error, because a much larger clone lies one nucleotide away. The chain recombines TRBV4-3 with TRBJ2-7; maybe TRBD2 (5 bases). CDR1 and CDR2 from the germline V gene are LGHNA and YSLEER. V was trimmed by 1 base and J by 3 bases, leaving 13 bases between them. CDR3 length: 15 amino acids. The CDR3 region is CASSQGRAGLYEQYF. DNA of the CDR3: TGCGCCAGCAGCCAAGGTAGGGCGGGCCTCTACGAGCAGTACTTC.